This entry features one TCR beta chain sequence. Antigen unknown. This specimen comes from a study of cytotoxic CD8 clonotypes in ibrutinib-treated CLL. Notes on the study in general: Timing of sampling differed between sustained-remission and progressing patients. Age-matched healthy donor levels were exceeded by baseline clonality, which tracked circulating CD8+ T-cell counts.

TCRdb's table, derived via immunoSEQ multiplex PCR, lists solely in-frame clones and lacks some. Among about 130,000 clones, 75% to 90% were seen once, and the ten largest hold over 2%. Germline-derived CDR1 and CDR2 are SGHDT and YYEEEE. Trimming took off 5 bases at V and 4 bases at J, with 22 bases between the two ends. The CDR3 sequence is 16 residues long. This chain joins TRBV5-6 and TRBJ2-7; D is ambiguous. This sequence originates from a human donor with chronic lymphocytic leukemia. Sequenced material: PBMCs, taken after 24 months of ibrutinib treatment. The chain's CDR3 is CASRREKTRLGYEQYF. The CDR3 coding sequence is TGTGCCAGCAGGCGCGAGAAAACCCGCCTGGGATACGAGCAGTACTTC.